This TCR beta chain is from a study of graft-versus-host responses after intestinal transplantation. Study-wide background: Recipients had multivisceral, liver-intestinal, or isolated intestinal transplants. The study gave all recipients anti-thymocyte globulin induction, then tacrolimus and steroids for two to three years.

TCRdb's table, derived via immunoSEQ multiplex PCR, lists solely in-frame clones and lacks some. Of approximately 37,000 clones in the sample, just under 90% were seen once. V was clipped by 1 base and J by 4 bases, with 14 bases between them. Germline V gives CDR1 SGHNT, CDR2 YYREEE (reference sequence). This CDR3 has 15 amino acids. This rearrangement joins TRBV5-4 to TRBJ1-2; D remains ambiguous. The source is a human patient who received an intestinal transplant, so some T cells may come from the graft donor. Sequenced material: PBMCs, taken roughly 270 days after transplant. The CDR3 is CASSLFDPWGYGYTF. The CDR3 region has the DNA TGTGCCAGCAGCTTGTTTGACCCGTGGGGCTATGGCTACACCTTC.